This note documents a single TCR beta chain sequence. Primers for the PCR totalled 60 Vbeta and 13 Jbeta. Using immunoSEQ multiplex PCR, the repertoire was profiled, and TCRdb retains in-frame clones only, with some absent. This table holds around 90,000 clones, approximately 81% found once. V lost 5 bases and J 7 bases, leaving 11 bases between the germline ends. In germline, CDR1 is MNHEY, CDR2 SVGAGI. The CDR3 is 13 residues long. The sample comes from a study of cytomegalovirus exposure and HLA in healthy donors. Turning to the study itself: Approximately 180 million T cells yielded 110 million or so unique TCR beta sequences in earlier analysis.

Sequencing was performed on PBMCs. The clonotype originates from a man between 35 and 55 years old in good health and CMV-seropositive. V and J are TRBV6-5 and TRBJ1-4; D is perhaps TRBD1 (6 bases). CDR3 coding DNA: TGTGCCAGCAGTGAACAGGGTGGTGAAAAACTGTTTTTT. The encoded protein is CASSEQGGEKLFF.